This TCR beta chain was recovered during a study of CD8+CD57+ T cells in acquired aplastic anemia. Study background: Sorted CD4+ plus CD8+ cells gave DNA averaging approximately 2.9 ug. General study points: Patients versus controls showed no significant CD8+ Simpson's diversity difference. Fewer than 35 sequences, all CD8+ CDR3, were shared between patients and controls.

For CDR3 and TCR beta VDJ profiling, genomic DNA was the template used. TCRdb re-analysed the reads in MiXCR, keeping a single row per CDR3 protein. The sample lists 95,000 to 150,000 distinct CDR3 sequences; 45% to 60% were seen once. The sequenced patients had an expansion of CD8+CD57+ cells seen by flow cytometry. Patients were therapy-naive when their blood was sampled. Germline CDR1 is MNHEY and CDR2 is SMNVEV (reference sequence). The V gene lost 5 bases and the J gene lost 6 bases, with 26 bases spanning the gap. There are 17 residues in the CDR3. Of note for this clonotype: No antigen is known for it.

The sequenced sample consisted of sorted CD4+, CD8+, or CD8+CD57+ T cells (not recorded which) from PBMCs. The V gene is TRBV27, the J gene TRBJ2-7; TRBD1 or TRBD2 may be the D gene (5 bases each). This TCR was sampled from a human donor with aplastic anemia. The CDR3 loop is CASSMRGPGSPLFEQYF. The CDR3 DNA follows: TGTGCCAGCAGTATGAGGGGCCCCGGCAGCCCGTTGTTCGAGCAGTACTTC.